These 30 T cell receptor beta chains originate from one sample sequenced in a study of cytomegalovirus exposure and HLA in healthy donors. PCR employed 60 Vbeta and 13 Jbeta primers. The repertoire was sequenced with immunoSEQ multiplex PCR; TCRdb's copy has only in-frame clones and lacks some. The repertoire includes 210,000 or so clones, around four fifths of them detected once, and roughly 2.5% sits in the top ten. The source material was PBMCs. The receptors derive from a woman aged 55-75 years in good health and CMV-seropositive.

This clone was detected only a few times. The rearrangement uses TRBV30 and TRBJ2-7, with D perhaps matching TRBD2 (5 bases). Deletions cut 0 bases from V and 2 bases from J, with 11 bases between. The CDR3 length is 14 residues. Germline loops: CDR1 GTSNPN, CDR2 SVGIG (reference sequence). The CDR3 region has the DNA TGTGCCTGGAGTGTCAGCGGAACTACCTACGAGCAGTACTTC. This gives the protein CAWSVSGTTYEQYF. The variable domain in full, completed from reference TRBV30 and TRBJ2-7, reads SQTIHQWPATLVQPVGSPLSLECTVEGTSNPNLYWYRQAAGRGLQLLFYSVGIGQISSEVPQNLSASRPQDRQFILSSKKLLLSDSGFYLCAWSVSGTTYEQYFGPGTRLTVT.

The chain carries TRBV7-2 and TRBJ2-3, with D perhaps TRBD2 (6 bases). The V gene lost 5 bases and the J gene lost 8 bases, with 17 bases spanning the gap. The CDR3 runs 14 residues. Germline V lookup: CDR1 SGHTA, CDR2 FQGNSA. The CDR3 sequence: CASSRSREQGTQYF. The DNA for the CDR3 is TGTGCCAGCAGCCGCTCCCGGGAGCAGGGTACGCAGTATTTT.

The V call is TRBV5-4, the J call TRBJ2-3; 11 nucleotides align to TRBD2. Trimming cost V 5 bases and J 3 bases; bases outside gene matches: 5. CDR1 is SGHNT, CDR2 YYREEE, per germline (reference sequence). CDR3 length: 15 residues. As DNA, the CDR3 is TGTGCCAGCAGACTAGCGGGAGTAAGAACAGATACGCAGTATTTT. It translates to CASRLAGVRTDTQYF.

This clone has just a few counts. The rearrangement links TRBV28 to TRBJ1-6; 8 bases line up with TRBD1. V lost 8 bases, J lost 6 bases, and 6 bases stayed unmatched. This CDR3 is 14 amino acids long. Germline assignment: CDR1 MDHEN and CDR2 SYDVKM. The CDR3 sequence: CASEGTGANSPLHF. CDR3 nucleotides: TGTGCCAGCGAGGGGACAGGCGCTAATTCACCCCTCCACTTT.

V gene TRBV4-1 combines with J gene TRBJ2-1; D gene uncertain. Looked up from germline, CDR1 is MGHRA and CDR2 is YSYEKL. The CDR3 runs to 14 residues. V lost 3 bases and J 10 bases, leaving 16 bases between the germline ends. The CDR3 spells CASSQTTLLREQFF. CDR3 in DNA: TGCGCCAGCAGCCAGACGACCCTTCTGCGGGAGCAGTTCTTC.

The J gene is TRBJ1-1, the V gene TRBV19, with 8 bases matching TRBD1. The CDR3 runs 15 residues. Trimming cost V 6 bases and J 1 base; bases outside gene matches: 7. Germline loops: CDR1 LNHDA, CDR2 SQIVND (reference sequence). The CDR3 is CASSDRGAGNTEAFF. CDR3 sequence (DNA): TGTGCCAGTAGCGACAGGGGTGCAGGGAACACTGAAGCTTTCTTT. The full variable domain, completed using reference TRBV19 and TRBJ1-1, is DGGITQSPKYLFRKEGQNVTLSCEQNLNHDAMYWYRQDPGQGLRLIYYSQIVNDFQKGDIAEGYSVSREKKESFPLTVTSAQKNPTAFYLCASSDRGAGNTEAFFGQGTRLTVV.

This chain connects TRBV29-1 to TRBJ2-6, with D possibly being TRBD1 (6 bases). This CDR3 has 13 residues. Trimming took off 6 bases at V and 2 bases at J, with 8 bases between the two ends. Germline V lookup: CDR1 SQVTM, CDR2 ANQGSEA. CDR3 sequence reads: CSVTGTGANVLTF. DNA of the CDR3: TGCAGCGTAACAGGGACTGGGGCCAACGTCCTGACTTTC.

The V gene is TRBV7-8, the J gene TRBJ2-1; D perhaps matches TRBD1 (7 bases). This CDR3 is 16 amino acids long. The V gene's germline CDR1 is SGHVS and CDR2 FQNEAQ. Trimming left V 4 bases short and J 3 bases short, with 16 bases between. In nucleotides, the CDR3 is TGTGCCAGCAGCTCAGGGGGGACAGAGTTCTACAATGAGCAGTTCTTC. Residues: CASSSGGTEFYNEQFF.

The V call is TRBV30, the J call TRBJ1-2; the D gene is possibly TRBD1 (5 bases). Per germline, CDR1 GTSNPN and CDR2 SVGIG (reference sequence). This CDR3 region has 13 residues. V was trimmed by 0 bases and J by 7 bases, leaving 12 bases between them. The CDR3: CAWSVIQGGGYTF. CDR3 nucleotide sequence: TGTGCCTGGAGTGTAATTCAGGGTGGTGGCTACACCTTC.

The V call is TRBV5-1, the J call TRBJ2-2; the match to TRBD1 covers 10 bases. J was trimmed by 4 bases and V by 4 bases; bases with no gene match: 7. The CDR3 length is 16 residues. The germline CDR1 and CDR2 sequences are SGHRS and YFSETQ. The CDR3 loop reads CASSPGTGESTGELFF. For the CDR3, the DNA is TGCGCCAGCAGCCCCGGGACAGGGGAGAGCACCGGGGAGCTGTTTTTT.

This sequence joins TRBV30 and TRBJ2-5, with D possibly matching TRBD2 (5 bases). This CDR3 region has 12 residues. The V and J ends lost 3 bases and 7 bases respectively, with 12 bases between them. Germline V lookup: CDR1 GTSNPN, CDR2 SVGIG (reference sequence). CDR3 amino acids: CAWSPLAGTQYF. The CDR3 bases are TGTGCCTGGAGCCCCTTGGCGGGGACCCAGTACTTC.

The chain links TRBV2 to TRBJ2-5, with 7 bases identical to TRBD2. The CDR3 is 15 amino acids. Germline V gives CDR1 SNHLY, CDR2 FYNNEI. J gave up 0 bases and V 6 bases, and 7 bases lay outside the gene matches. CDR3 nucleotide sequence: TGTGCCAGCAGGGGCAATCGGGGGGACCAAGAGACCCAGTACTTC. It yields the protein CASRGNRGDQETQYF.

Here the CDR3 DNA reads TGTGCCAGCAGCTTAGGAGGAGTGGCGGGTGAGCAGTACTTC. Translating gives CASSLGGVAGEQYF. The chain employs TRBV7-2 and TRBJ2-7, with D tentatively TRBD2 (5 bases). The CDR3 sequence is 14 residues long. Germline CDR1 reads SGHTA; CDR2 reads FQGNSA. Trimming took 1 base from V and 7 from J, leaving 14 bases between them.

V gene TRBV15 combines with J gene TRBJ2-7, with unresolved D. CDR3 length: 16 residues. V shed 0 bases and J shed 0 bases, with 12 bases lying between them. CDR1 and CDR2 from the germline V gene are LNHNV and YYDKDF (reference sequence). The CDR3 DNA follows: TGTGCCACCAGCAGAGATCGGGTTGGAGACTCCTACGAGCAGTACTTC. This codes for CATSRDRVGDSYEQYF.

The V call is TRBV5-4, the J call TRBJ2-3, with 11 bases that match TRBD2. Germline loops: CDR1 SGHNT, CDR2 YYREEE (reference sequence). This CDR3 contains 17 residues. Germline trimming cut 4 bases from V and 2 bases from J; bases unmatched to any gene: 9. CDR3 in amino acids: CASSPKLAGAYTDTQYF. The CDR3 DNA reads as TGTGCCAGCAGCCCTAAACTAGCGGGGGCTTACACAGATACGCAGTATTTT.

V gene TRBV10-1 combines with J gene TRBJ2-7; 10 nucleotides agree with TRBD1. Germline assignment: CDR1 WNHNN and CDR2 SYGVQD (reference sequence). The CDR3 contains 15 residues. With 1 base clipped from V and 0 bases from J, the junction kept 0 bases outside the gene matches. The CDR3 DNA is TGCGCCAGCAGTGAGTGGACAGGGGGCTCCTACGAGCAGTACTTC. Translating it yields CASSEWTGGSYEQYF.

V usage is TRBV7-9 and J usage is TRBJ1-4, with 8 nucleotides matching TRBD1. Germline CDR1 SEHNR, CDR2 FQNEAQ (reference sequence). V trimming: 5 bases; J trimming: 8 bases; junction bases outside the gene matches: 7. CDR3 length: 14 residues. The CDR3: CASSADRGGEKLFF. The CDR3 coding sequence is TGTGCCAGCAGCGCCGACAGGGGTGGCGAAAAACTGTTTTTT.

With respect to this clone: Germline and junction disagree at one end, which may indicate a read error. Within the sample, other DNA sequences also encode this same CDR3. This sequence joins TRBV9 and TRBJ2-7; 9 positions agree with TRBD2. In germline, CDR1 is SGDLS, CDR2 YYNGEE. This CDR3 is 12 amino acids long. The CDR3 DNA sequence: TGTGCCAGTAGCGCGGGGGGGGAAGAGCAGTACTTC. It encodes CASSAGGEEQYF.

The rearrangement joins TRBV5-6 to TRBJ2-3; 7 nucleotides agree with TRBD1. The CDR3 extends over 16 amino acids. CDR1 is SGHDT and CDR2 is YYEEEE in the germline V gene. Unmatched junction bases numbered 5, after V lost 1 base and J lost 0 bases. For the CDR3, the DNA is TGTGCCAGCAGCTTGACAGGGGACACTAGCACAGATACGCAGTATTTT. It translates to CASSLTGDTSTDTQYF.

The gene calls are TRBV28 and TRBJ1-2, with 8 bases that match TRBD1. Germline V gene lookup returns CDR1 MDHEN and CDR2 SYDVKM. The CDR3 totals 14 residues. The trim removed 6 bases at V and 8 bases at J, leaving 11 bases unmatched. CDR3 region: CASRGGQGAKGYTF. The CDR3 DNA sequence: TGTGCCAGCAGGGGCGGGCAGGGGGCGAAAGGCTACACCTTC.

The J gene is TRBJ2-7, the V gene TRBV4-2; D perhaps matches TRBD1 (6 bases). V was pared by 0 bases and J by 7 bases, with 19 bases between. From germline, CDR1 is LGHNA and CDR2 YNFKEQ. The CDR3 spans 16 residues. DNA for the CDR3: TGTGCCAGCAGCCAAGATTCGGGCCGGCAGGGGCGGGAGCAGTACTTC. Residues: CASSQDSGRQGREQYF.

The V gene is TRBV7-6, the J gene TRBJ2-3; 8 positions agree with TRBD2. Germline values: CDR1 SGHVS, CDR2 FNYEAQ. With V trimmed by 5 bases and J by 0 bases, 7 bases remained unmatched. The CDR3 totals 16 residues. The CDR3 is CASSLGLAASTDTQYF. For the CDR3, the DNA is TGTGCCAGCAGCCTAGGACTAGCCGCTAGCACAGATACGCAGTATTTT. Together with reference TRBV7-6 and TRBJ2-3, the CDR3 gives the full variable domain: GAGVSQSPRYKVTKRGQDVALRCDPISGHVSLYWYRQALGQGPEFLTYFNYEAQQDKSGLPNDRFSAERPEGSISTLTIQRTEQRDSAMYRCASSLGLAASTDTQYFGPGTRLTVL.

This clone was detected only once. A read error may account for a junction end that differs from germline. This chain links TRBV7-9 with TRBJ2-6, with a possible D match to TRBD1 (5 bases). From germline, CDR1 is SEHNR and CDR2 FQNEAQ (reference sequence). The CDR3 sequence is 17 residues long. CDR3 nucleotide sequence: TGTTCCAGCAGCTTACCGACAGCTCCCTCTGGGGCCAACGTCCTGACTTTC. Translated, it gives CSSSLPTAPSGANVLTF.

The rearrangement links TRBV29-1 to TRBJ1-2; no firm D call. In germline, CDR1 is SQVTM, CDR2 ANQGSEA. V lost 3 bases, J lost 6 bases, and 14 bases lay in between. The CDR3 loop spans 13 amino acids. CDR3 residues: CSVDRKGGDGYTF. DNA of the CDR3: TGCAGCGTTGATCGTAAAGGCGGAGATGGCTACACCTTC.

This clone was seen more than once but under ten times. This chain connects TRBV2 to TRBJ2-1; 7 positions match TRBD2. Germline lookup yields CDR1 SNHLY and CDR2 FYNNEI. V trimming: 5 bases; J trimming: 9 bases; junction bases outside the gene matches: 13. There are 15 residues in the CDR3. CDR3 in amino acids: CASSLQRGSEGEQFF. The CDR3 bases are TGTGCCAGCAGTCTCCAGCGGGGTTCTGAGGGTGAGCAGTTCTTC.

The V and J genes are TRBV28 and TRBJ1-3, with D possibly TRBD1 on 6 matching bases. In germline, CDR1 is MDHEN, CDR2 SYDVKM. This CDR3 is 15 amino acids long. Trimming left V 5 bases short and J 2 bases short, with 13 bases between. The CDR3 protein is CASSVAQGTGNTIYF. DNA of the CDR3: TGTGCCAGCAGTGTCGCTCAGGGGACTGGAAACACCATATATTTT.

The chain joins TRBV9 to TRBJ2-7; 7 nucleotides line up with TRBD1. V was clipped by 0 bases and J by 3 bases; unmatched bases: 3. The germline CDR1 and CDR2 sequences are SGDLS and YYNGEE. This CDR3 is built from 14 residues. CDR3 DNA: TGTGCCAGCAGCGTAGGTACAGGGGTCTACGAGCAGTACTTC. Its protein product is CASSVGTGVYEQYF.

This chain uses TRBV7-2 with TRBJ1-2; D gene unclear. Germline CDR1 and CDR2: SGHTA and FQGNSA. Trimming cost V 1 base and J 4 bases, with 7 bases left between them. This CDR3 contains 13 residues. DNA for the CDR3: TGTGCCAGCAGCTTAGGGCAGTTCTATGGCTACACCTTC. Translating gives CASSLGQFYGYTF.

The J gene is TRBJ1-5, the V gene TRBV6-5, with D maybe TRBD1 (5 bases). The germline V gene encodes CDR1 MNHEY and CDR2 SVGAGI. The CDR3 covers 15 residues. The V end lost 0 bases, the J end lost 8 bases, and 14 bases lay between the germline ends. The CDR3 reads CASSYSPSAGEPQHF. For the CDR3, the DNA is TGTGCCAGCAGTTACTCCCCCTCGGCGGGGGAGCCCCAGCATTTT.

J is TRBJ2-1 and V is TRBV2; TRBD2 aligns across 9 bases. The ends lost 11 bases at V and 3 bases at J; junction bases unmatched: 11. The CDR3 is 15 residues long. Germline V gene lookup returns CDR1 SNHLY and CDR2 FYNNEI. Written as DNA, the CDR3 is TGTGCCTCTCAGAGGGCGGGAGGGCGCTACAATGAGCAGTTCTTC. This encodes CASQRAGGRYNEQFF.